Included here is one TCR beta chain sequence, with context. This receptor's antigen is unknown. The input lacks base qualities; no much larger clone sits a single base away. The same CDR3 arises from other DNA sequences in this sample as well. Receptor libraries were prepared by the immunoSEQ multiplex PCR assay. For the multiplex PCR, a mixture combining 60 forward primers for TCR Vbeta segments and 13 reverse primers for TCR Jbeta segments was used. The CDR3 region of rearranged TCR beta genes was amplified from genomic DNA by a multiplex PCR assay. The amplified TCR beta libraries were sequenced on the Illumina HiSeq System as 87-base-pair reads. The study's processing was this. A later analysis counted approximately 76 million unique TCR beta chains across the 550 to 700 repertoires, and some 11 million of these chains were shared by at least two donors. Raw reads were error-corrected and collapsed into unique sequences with a nearest-neighbor algorithm that merged closely related sequences to remove PCR and sequencing errors. CDR3 sequences were aligned to IMGT reference sequences to assign V, D and J gene segments. For a sequence to be retained, a match of at least six nucleotides to both a V gene segment and a J gene segment was required. A rearrangement was called productive if the CDR3 had no stop codons and remained in frame with V and J, and every other rearrangement was called non-productive. Following IMGT convention, CDR3 was defined as the stretch from the second conserved V-encoded cysteine to the conserved J-encoded phenylalanine. In an earlier analysis of around 640 of the donors, sequences lacking an unambiguous match to a single V gene segment were excluded. An earlier analysis of around 600 of the donors classified V segments as functional when productive rearrangements were above 56.7% and as segregating when the standard deviation between donors was above 5%. A statistical classification framework was developed to diagnose cytomegalovirus status using the catalog of TCR beta chain sequences. V and J gene assignment, in a later analysis, came from comparing TCR nucleotide sequences with IMGT/GENE-DB human TR gene sequences. A later analysis assigned CDR3 sequences and most-parsimonious VDJ recombination scenarios with the TCRdist pipeline. In a later analysis, each TCR beta chain was defined by its CDR3 amino acid sequence together with its V-gene family, and reads without a unique V-gene family were excluded. A later analysis removed several hundred highly shared, low-generation-probability nucleotide sequences to deal with suspected cross-contamination and a sequencing artifact. A later analysis calculated a clonal expansion index for each public chain from normalized within-repertoire ranks of inferred template counts. In a later analysis, generation probabilities were computed using a VDJ recombination model fitted to out-of-frame rearrangements, and the results were checked against IGoR. In a later analysis, hypergeometric tests were used to score TCR-TCR, TCR-HLA and TCR-CMV co-occurrence, with a repertoire-size bias correction applied to TCR pairs. False discovery rates were estimated in a later analysis by permuting HLA or CMV assignments 20 times. In a later analysis, co-occurring TCRs were grouped with DBSCAN, and TCRdist sequence similarity was added when clustering was performed within HLA-allele-positive subsets. For co-occurrence clustering, repertoires with fewer than 30,000 or more than 120,000 public chains were excluded, along with 4 to 6 repertoires with anomalous nucleotide sharing. The clones in this table, taken by TCRdb from immuneACCESS, are in-frame only. Not every clone is retained; where verified, under half of the shortfall comes from an unresolved V gene, and the cause of the rest is unknown. V and J calls and clone size are given by that table; D and trimming were obtained from the DNA. Across this sample there are some 150,000 clones, with 70% to 80% seen only once. The ten top clones hold about 4.5% of the sample.

The cohort consisted of some 730 healthy bone marrow donors. All cohort members were sampled while nominally healthy, although unrecorded immune exposures were likely present. The donor was CMV seronegative and belonged to the group of more than 300 seronegative cohort members. Each donor provided a peripheral blood sample, and peripheral blood mononuclear cells were used for TCR beta sequencing. Genomic DNA was extracted from the blood cell samples with the Qiagen DNeasy Blood Extraction Kit. This sample was taken from a study of cytomegalovirus exposure and HLA in healthy donors (TCRdb year 2017). Looking at the study overall: An earlier analysis of about 530 of the donors reported 276 Gb of sequence data and around 110 million unique TCR beta sequences obtained from around 190 million T cells. Among the roughly 400 genotyped donors, under 90% belonged to the genetic ancestry cluster associated with self-reported Caucasian donors. A later genetic analysis took genome-wide SNP genotypes for about 65% of the 666 donors and used that subset as a discovery cohort. All discovery cohort repertoires had been generated on a single sequencing platform. On average, roughly 240,000 unique TCR beta nucleotide sequences were sequenced per donor among some 430 genotyped donors of the cohort, with around 19% of those sequences being non-productive. Rather than using new phenotypic data, the later analysis identified candidate immune exposures from TCR beta sequences and from how often those sequences occurred across donors. An earlier analysis of roughly 580 of the donors used high-throughput TCR beta sequencing to judge whether each TCR beta V gene segment behaved as functional or pseudogenic. Class I and class II HLA loci were covered by the typing at four-digit resolution. Because of strong linkage in the cohort, roughly five DR-DQ haplotypes were treated as single units for association and clustering. Typing coverage varied by locus: roughly 620-640 donors for A, B, C, DRB1 and DQB1; around 560 for DQA1; approximately 610 for DPA1; under 490 for DPB1. In addition to the first cohort of around 670 subjects, a separate validation cohort of approximately 130 different subjects was used. The study was designed to test whether signatures of past pathogen exposure could be identified by cataloging public T cell receptors. A later analysis re-examined previously published TCR beta repertoires from several hundred donors and added high-resolution HLA genotyping to investigate patterns of TCR occurrence. Donor age, sex, ethnicity and CMV serostatus were compiled alongside the repertoire data. The study combined high-throughput TCR immunosequencing, statistical association of individual TCRs with disease status, and machine learning to predict cytomegalovirus infection status. The study used immunosequencing to profile the T cell repertoires of hundreds of subjects and linked those repertoires to cytomegalovirus serostatus. Roughly 300 gigabases of sequencing data and around 80 million unique TCR sequences made up an early release that covered roughly 670 HLA-typed donors. On the study overall, not on this receptor specifically: The authors suggested that the approach could potentially be generalized to other disease states and immunological phenotypes. Cytomegalovirus status was reported to be diagnosed by the classifier with high specificity and sensitivity in both the original and validation cohorts. In a later analysis, the rate of TCR association differed among HLA loci, with DRB1 alleles having the most associated TCRs and HLA-C alleles having the fewest. Sequencing depth was assumed to be roughly uniform across donors in the presence/absence analyses, though that assumption may not hold. In vitro tests confirmed that a few of the cytomegalovirus-associated TCR beta chains recognize cytomegalovirus antigens. Because HLA typing was unavailable for some donors at each locus, only the typed subset was used in association tests. A further reported finding was that TCR beta sequences accurately predicted the HLA-A and HLA-B alleles for most subjects in the first cohort. For the cohort, immune exposure information was limited to CMV serostatus. Because counts were too low, about 15 rarely observed V segments, including chromosome 9 orphons, were left out of the earlier analysis of about 620 of the donors. In a later genetic analysis, a missense DCLRE1C variant was associated with V-gene and J-gene trimming of TCR beta chains, and the association was replicated in an independent cohort. A later analysis found that HLA-associated TCR beta chains were more clonally expanded and had lower generation probabilities than equally common non-associated chains. This cohort had only TCR beta chains sequenced, and the lack of alpha or paired-chain data limited which features could be detected. A total of around 150 TCR beta chains were listed by the study as associated with cytomegalovirus. Specific HLA alleles were associated with around 18,000 TCR beta sequences at a false discovery rate of 0.05 in a later analysis. Compared with the approximately 670-donor mean, donors in an Asian-associated ancestry cluster had fewer N-insertions in productive TCRs, according to a later genetic analysis. In a later analysis, several top co-occurrence clusters were reported to appear linked to parvovirus B19, influenza, CMV and Epstein-Barr virus. An earlier analysis of several hundred of the donors showed that most TCR beta V segments appeared in productive rearrangements either about 87% or about 30% of the time, which broadly matched IMGT annotations. When HLA alleles, especially DR and DQ, strongly co-occurred, TCR associations were difficult to assign to individual alleles. Correlated functional status among segregating V segments might be attributable to linkage disequilibrium, but an unknown experimental factor could not be ruled out. A cluster of highly shared sequence variants was judged likely to represent a technical artifact of the sequencing pipeline. Most TCR sequences were seen in very few donors, while some public TCRs were found in many individuals. The 87-base-pair reads could not distinguish some IMGT-functional V segments, including TRBV6-2 and TRBV6-3, so those segments were excluded. A later analysis found that most CMV-associated TCR beta chains appeared HLA-restricted, with HLA associations seemingly driven largely by CMV exposure.

Trimming removed 1 base from V and 0 bases from J, leaving 9 bases between the germline ends. Based on the germline V gene, the CDR1 and CDR2 sequences are MNHEY and SVGAGI. Including the terminal cysteine and phenylalanine, the CDR3 comprises 15 residues. Just CDR3 DNA is preserved here, 45 bases in frame from base 1. The receptor's source is a middle-aged man in good health and CMV-seronegative. Sequencing was performed on PBMCs. The V and J genes are TRBV6-5 and TRBJ1-1; confidence is insufficient to name the D gene. CDR3 loop: CASSYLGSLNTEAFF. The DNA reads TGTGCCAGCAGTTACTTGGGCAGTCTGAACACTGAAGCTTTCTTT.